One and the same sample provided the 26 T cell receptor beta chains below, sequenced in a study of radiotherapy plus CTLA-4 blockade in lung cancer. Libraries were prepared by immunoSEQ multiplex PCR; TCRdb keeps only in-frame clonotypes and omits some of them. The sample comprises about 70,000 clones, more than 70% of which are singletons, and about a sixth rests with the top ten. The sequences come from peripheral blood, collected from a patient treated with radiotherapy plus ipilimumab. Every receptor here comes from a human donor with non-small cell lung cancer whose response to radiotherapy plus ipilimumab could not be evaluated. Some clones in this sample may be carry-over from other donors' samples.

Written as DNA, the CDR3 is TGTGCCAGCTCACCGTCGGGACAGCTCAATTCACCCCTCCACTTT. Its translation is CASSPSGQLNSPLHF. The chain is built from TRBV18 and TRBJ1-6, with TRBD1 matching 7 bases. J was trimmed by 7 bases and V by 3 bases; bases with no gene match: 6. CDR3 length equals 15 residues. Germline V gene sequence: CDR1 KGHSH, CDR2 LQKENI.

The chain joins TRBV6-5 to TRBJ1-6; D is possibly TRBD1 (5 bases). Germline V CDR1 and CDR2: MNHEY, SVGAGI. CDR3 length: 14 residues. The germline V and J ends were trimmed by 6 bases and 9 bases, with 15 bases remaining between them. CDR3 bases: TGTGCCAGCAGGAGGGGTTGGAGGGGTTCACCCCTCCACTTT. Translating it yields CASRRGWRGSPLHF.

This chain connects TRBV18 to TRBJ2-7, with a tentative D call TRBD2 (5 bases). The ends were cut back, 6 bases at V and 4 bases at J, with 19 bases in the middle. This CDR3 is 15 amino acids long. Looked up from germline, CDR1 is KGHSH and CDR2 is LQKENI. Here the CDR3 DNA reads TGTGCCAGCTCCCTCGGGAAGGGCGGCACGTACGAGCAGTACTTC. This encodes CASSLGKGGTYEQYF.

Written as DNA, the CDR3 is TGCGCCAGCAGCCACCCGGACAGGGGGCTGGCTGGCTACACCTTC. Translation gives CASSHPDRGLAGYTF. The chain combines TRBV5-1 with TRBJ1-2; 11 bases fit TRBD1. V dropped 4 bases and J dropped 7; count of bases not matched to a gene: 9. Germline V gives CDR1 SGHRS, CDR2 YFSETQ. The CDR3 is 15 residues long.

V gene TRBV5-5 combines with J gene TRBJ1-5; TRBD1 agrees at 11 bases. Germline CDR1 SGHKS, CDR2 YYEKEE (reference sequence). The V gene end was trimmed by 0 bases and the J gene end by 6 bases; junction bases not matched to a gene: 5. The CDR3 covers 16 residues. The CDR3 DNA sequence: TGTGCCAGCAGCTTGGGGGCTGGGACAGGGGGTCAGCCCCAGCATTTT. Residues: CASSLGAGTGGQPQHF. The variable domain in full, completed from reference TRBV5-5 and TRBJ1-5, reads DAGVTQSPTHLIKTRGQQVTLRCSPISGHKSVSWYQQVLGQGPQFIFQYYEKEERGRGNFPDRFSARQFPNYSSELNVNALLLGDSALYLCASSLGAGTGGQPQHFGDGTRLSIL.

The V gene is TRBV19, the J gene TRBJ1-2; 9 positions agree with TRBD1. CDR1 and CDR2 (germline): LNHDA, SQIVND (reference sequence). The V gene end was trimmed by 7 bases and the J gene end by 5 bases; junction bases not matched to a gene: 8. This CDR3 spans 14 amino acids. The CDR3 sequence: CASNHRDREYGYTF. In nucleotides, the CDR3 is TGTGCCAGTAATCACCGGGACAGGGAATATGGCTACACCTTC.

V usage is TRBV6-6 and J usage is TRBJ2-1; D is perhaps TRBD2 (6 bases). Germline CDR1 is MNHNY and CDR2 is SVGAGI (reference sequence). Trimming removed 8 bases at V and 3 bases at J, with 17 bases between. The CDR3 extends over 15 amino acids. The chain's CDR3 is CASAPGASDYNEQFF. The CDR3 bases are TGTGCCAGCGCTCCAGGAGCTAGCGACTACAATGAGCAGTTCTTC.

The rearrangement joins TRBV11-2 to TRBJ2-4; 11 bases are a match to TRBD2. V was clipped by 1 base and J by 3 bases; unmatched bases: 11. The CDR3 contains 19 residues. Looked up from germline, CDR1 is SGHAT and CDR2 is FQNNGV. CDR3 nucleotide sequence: TGTGCCAGCAGCTTAGTACGGTGGGGTAGCGGGGGGGTCAAAAACATTCAGTACTTC. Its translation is CASSLVRWGSGGVKNIQYF.

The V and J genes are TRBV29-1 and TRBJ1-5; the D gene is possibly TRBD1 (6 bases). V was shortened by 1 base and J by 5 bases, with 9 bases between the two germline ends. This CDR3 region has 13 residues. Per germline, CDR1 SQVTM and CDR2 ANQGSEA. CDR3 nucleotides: TGCAGCGTTGAAGTAGGGGGGGATCAGCCCCAGCATTTT. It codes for CSVEVGGDQPQHF.

The CDR3 nucleotides are TGTGCCAGCAGCAAAGCGCCTGGGAGCCTACCCCCCCACGAGCAGTACTTC. Its translation: CASSKAPGSLPPHEQYF. The chain employs TRBV21-1 and TRBJ2-7; the D call in the table, TRBD2, was not verified against the DNA. TRBV21-1 is classified as a pseudogene. The CDR3 covers 17 residues.

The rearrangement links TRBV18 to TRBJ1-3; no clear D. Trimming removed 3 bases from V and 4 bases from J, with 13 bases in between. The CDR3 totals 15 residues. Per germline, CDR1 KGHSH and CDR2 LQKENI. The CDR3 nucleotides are TGTGCCAGCTCACCCGCGGCAACTCTGGGAAACACCATATATTTT. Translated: CASSPAATLGNTIYF.

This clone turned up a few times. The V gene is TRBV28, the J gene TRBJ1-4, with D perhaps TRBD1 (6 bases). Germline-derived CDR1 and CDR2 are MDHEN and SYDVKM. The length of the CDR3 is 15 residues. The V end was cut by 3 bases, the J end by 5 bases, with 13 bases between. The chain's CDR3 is CASSLLGTLNEKLFF. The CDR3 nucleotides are TGTGCCAGCAGTTTGCTCGGGACACTCAATGAAAAACTGTTTTTT.

The CDR3 here is CASTGGMAEAFF. The CDR3 DNA reads TGCGCCAGTACAGGGGGGATGGCTGAAGCTTTCTTT. The J gene is TRBJ1-1, the V gene TRBV10-2; the match to TRBD1 covers 8 bases. Germline V gives CDR1 WSHSY, CDR2 SAAADI. The ends lost 9 bases at V and 6 bases at J; junction bases unmatched: 6. This CDR3 contains 12 residues.

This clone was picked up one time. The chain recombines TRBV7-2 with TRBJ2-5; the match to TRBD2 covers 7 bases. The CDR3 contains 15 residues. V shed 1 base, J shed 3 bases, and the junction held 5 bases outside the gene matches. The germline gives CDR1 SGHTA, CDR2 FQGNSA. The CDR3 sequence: CASSLVSGGKETQYF. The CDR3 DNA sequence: TGTGCCAGCAGCTTAGTTTCGGGGGGAAAAGAGACCCAGTACTTC.

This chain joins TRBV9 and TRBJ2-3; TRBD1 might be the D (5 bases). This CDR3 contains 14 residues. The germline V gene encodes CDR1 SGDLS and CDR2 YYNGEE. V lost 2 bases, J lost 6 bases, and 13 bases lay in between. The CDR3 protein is CASSVLGPGDTQYF. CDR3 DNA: TGTGCCAGCAGCGTCCTGGGGCCTGGGGATACGCAGTATTTT.

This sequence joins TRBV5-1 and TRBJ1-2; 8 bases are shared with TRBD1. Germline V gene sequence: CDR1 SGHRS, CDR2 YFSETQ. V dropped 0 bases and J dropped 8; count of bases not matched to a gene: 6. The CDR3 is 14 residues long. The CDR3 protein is CASSLESRGLGYTF. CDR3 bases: TGCGCCAGCAGCTTGGAATCCAGGGGGCTAGGCTACACCTTC.

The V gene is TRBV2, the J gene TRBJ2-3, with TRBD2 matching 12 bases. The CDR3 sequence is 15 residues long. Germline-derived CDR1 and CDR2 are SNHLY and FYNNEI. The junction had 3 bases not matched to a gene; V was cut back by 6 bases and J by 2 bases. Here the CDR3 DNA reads TGTGCCAGCAGCGGACTAGCGGGGAACACAGATACGCAGTATTTT. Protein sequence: CASSGLAGNTDTQYF.

In DNA, the CDR3 is TGTGCCAGCAGTTTATTTAAGGGGACCGGGGAGCTGTTTTTT. Translating it yields CASSLFKGTGELFF. The rearrangement joins TRBV28 to TRBJ2-2, with a weak D call TRBD1 (5 bases). The CDR3 sequence is 14 residues long. From germline, CDR1 is MDHEN and CDR2 SYDVKM. Trimming pared 1 base from V and 5 bases from J, leaving 8 bases between.

The CDR3 DNA reads as TGTGCCAGCAGCTTAAAGGGACAGGTGGCTCCCCTCCACTTT. Residues: CASSLKGQVAPLHF. The chain couples TRBV7-9 to TRBJ1-6; the match to TRBD1 covers 8 bases. The V gene end was trimmed by 2 bases and the J gene end by 13 bases; junction bases not matched to a gene: 7. The CDR3 contains 14 residues. Germline V gene sequence: CDR1 SEHNR, CDR2 FQNEAQ (reference sequence).

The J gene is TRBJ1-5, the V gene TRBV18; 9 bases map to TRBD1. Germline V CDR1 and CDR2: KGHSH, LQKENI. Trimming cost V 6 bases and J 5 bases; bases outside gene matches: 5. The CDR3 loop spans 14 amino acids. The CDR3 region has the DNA TGTGCCAGCTCGCCCACAGGGGGCGATCAGCCCCAGCATTTT. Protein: CASSPTGGDQPQHF.

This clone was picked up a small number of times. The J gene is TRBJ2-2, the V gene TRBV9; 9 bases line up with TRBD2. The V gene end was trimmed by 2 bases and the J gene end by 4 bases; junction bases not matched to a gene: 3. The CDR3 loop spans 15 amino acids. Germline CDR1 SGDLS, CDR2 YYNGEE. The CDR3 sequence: CASSVSGGRTGELFF. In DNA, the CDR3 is TGTGCCAGCAGCGTTAGCGGGGGCCGCACCGGGGAGCTGTTTTTT.

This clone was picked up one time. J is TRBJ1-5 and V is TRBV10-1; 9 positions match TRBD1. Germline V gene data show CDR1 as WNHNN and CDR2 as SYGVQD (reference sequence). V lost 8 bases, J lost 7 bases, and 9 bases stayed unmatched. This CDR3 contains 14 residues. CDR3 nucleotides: TGCGCCAGCGGTAGGACAGGGGAGAGGCAGCCCCAGCATTTT. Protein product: CASGRTGERQPQHF.

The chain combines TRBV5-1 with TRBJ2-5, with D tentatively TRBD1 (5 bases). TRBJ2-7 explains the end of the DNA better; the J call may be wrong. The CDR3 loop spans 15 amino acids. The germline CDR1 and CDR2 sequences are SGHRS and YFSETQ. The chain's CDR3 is CASSLGQPYIYEQYF. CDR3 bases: TGCGCCAGCAGCTTGGGACAGCCTTATATCTACGAGCAGTACTTC.

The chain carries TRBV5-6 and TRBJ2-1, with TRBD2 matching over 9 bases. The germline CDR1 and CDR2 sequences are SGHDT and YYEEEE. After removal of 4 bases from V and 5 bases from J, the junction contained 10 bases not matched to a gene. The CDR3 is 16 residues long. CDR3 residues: CASSHPLAGAHNEQFF. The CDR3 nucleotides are TGTGCCAGCAGCCACCCTTTAGCGGGGGCCCACAATGAGCAGTTCTTC.

CDR3: CASTPGQGGEQYF. CDR3 bases: TGTGCCAGTACCCCCGGACAGGGGGGGGAGCAGTACTTC. This rearrangement joins TRBV19 to TRBJ2-7, with 10 nucleotides matching TRBD1. Germline V gives CDR1 LNHDA, CDR2 SQIVND (reference sequence). The CDR3 has 13 amino acids. J gave up 7 bases and V 7 bases, and 7 bases lay outside the gene matches.

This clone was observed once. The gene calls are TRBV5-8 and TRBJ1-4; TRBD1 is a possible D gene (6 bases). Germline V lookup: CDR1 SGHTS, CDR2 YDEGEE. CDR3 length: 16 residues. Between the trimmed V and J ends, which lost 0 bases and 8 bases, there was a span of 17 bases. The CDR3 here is CASSLVLRGGGEKLFF. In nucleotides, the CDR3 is TGTGCCAGCAGCTTGGTGCTTCGGGGAGGGGGAGAAAAACTGTTTTTT.